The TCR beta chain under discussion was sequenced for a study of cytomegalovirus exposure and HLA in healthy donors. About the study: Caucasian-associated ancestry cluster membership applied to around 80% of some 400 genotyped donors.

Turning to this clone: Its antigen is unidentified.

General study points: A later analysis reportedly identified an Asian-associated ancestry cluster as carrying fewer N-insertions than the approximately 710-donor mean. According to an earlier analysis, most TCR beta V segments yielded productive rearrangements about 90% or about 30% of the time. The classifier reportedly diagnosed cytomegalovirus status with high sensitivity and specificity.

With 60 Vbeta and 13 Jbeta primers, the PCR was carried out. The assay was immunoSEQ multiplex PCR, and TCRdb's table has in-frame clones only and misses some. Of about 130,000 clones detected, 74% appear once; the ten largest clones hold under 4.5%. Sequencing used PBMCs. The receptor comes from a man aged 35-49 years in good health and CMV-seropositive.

CDR3 bases: TGTGCCATCAGTGAGCCGCCCACTAGCGGGAGCACAGATACGCAGTATTTT. Protein sequence: CAISEPPTSGSTDTQYF. This rearrangement joins TRBV10-3 to TRBJ2-3; 9 bases are shared with TRBD2. V trimming: 2 bases; J trimming: 0 bases; junction bases outside the gene matches: 6. The CDR3 length is 17 residues. CDR1 ENHRY and CDR2 SYGVKD come from the germline V gene.